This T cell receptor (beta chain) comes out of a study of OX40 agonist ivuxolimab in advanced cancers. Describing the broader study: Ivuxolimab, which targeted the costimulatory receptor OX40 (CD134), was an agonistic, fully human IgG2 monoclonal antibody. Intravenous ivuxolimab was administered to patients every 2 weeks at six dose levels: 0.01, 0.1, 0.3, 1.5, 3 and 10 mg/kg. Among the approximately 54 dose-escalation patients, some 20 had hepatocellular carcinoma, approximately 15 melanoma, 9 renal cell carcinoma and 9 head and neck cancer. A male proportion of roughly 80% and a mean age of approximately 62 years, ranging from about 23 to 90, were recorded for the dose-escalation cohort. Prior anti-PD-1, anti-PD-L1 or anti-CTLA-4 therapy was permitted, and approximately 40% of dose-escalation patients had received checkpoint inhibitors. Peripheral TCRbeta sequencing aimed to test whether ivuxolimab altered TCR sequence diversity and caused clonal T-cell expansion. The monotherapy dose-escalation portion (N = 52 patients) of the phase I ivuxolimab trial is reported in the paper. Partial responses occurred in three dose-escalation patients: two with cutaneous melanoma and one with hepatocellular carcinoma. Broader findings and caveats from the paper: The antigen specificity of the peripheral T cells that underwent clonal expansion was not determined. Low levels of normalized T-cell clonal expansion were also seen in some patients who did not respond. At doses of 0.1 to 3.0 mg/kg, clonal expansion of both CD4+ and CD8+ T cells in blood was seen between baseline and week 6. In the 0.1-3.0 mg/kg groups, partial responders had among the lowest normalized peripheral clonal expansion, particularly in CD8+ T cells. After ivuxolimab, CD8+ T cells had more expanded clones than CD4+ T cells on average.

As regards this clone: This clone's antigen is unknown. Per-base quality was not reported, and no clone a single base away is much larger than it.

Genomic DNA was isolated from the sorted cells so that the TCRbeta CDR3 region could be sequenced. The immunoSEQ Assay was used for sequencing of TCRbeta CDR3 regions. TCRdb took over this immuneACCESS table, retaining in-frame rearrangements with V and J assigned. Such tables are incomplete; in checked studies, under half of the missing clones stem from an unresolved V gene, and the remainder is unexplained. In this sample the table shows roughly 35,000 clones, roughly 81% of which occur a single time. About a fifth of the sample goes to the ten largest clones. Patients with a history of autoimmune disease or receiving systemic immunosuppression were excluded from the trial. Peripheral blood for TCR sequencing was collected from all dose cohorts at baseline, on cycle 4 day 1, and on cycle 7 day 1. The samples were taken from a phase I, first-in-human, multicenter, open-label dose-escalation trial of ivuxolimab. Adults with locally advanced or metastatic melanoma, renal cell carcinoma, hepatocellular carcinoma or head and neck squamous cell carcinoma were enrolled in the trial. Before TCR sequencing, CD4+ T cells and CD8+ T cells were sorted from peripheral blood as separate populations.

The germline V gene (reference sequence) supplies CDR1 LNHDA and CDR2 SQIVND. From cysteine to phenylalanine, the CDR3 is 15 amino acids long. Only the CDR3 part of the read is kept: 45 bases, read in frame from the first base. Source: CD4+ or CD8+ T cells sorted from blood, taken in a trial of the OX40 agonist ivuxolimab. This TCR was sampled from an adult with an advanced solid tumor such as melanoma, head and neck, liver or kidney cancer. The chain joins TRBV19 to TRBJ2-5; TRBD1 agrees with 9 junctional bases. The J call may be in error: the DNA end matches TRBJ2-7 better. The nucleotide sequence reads TGTGCCAGTAGTACAGGGGGAACAGGGGGCAACGAGCAGTACTTC. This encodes CASSTGGTGGNEQYF.